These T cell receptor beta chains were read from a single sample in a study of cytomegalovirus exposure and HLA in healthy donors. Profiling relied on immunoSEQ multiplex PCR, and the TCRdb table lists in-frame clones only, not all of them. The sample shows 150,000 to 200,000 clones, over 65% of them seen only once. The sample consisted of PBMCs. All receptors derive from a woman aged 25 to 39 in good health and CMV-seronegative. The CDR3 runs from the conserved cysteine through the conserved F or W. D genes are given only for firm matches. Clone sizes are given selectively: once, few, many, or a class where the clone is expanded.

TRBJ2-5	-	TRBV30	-	CAWSAGLGSETQYF	TGTGCCTGGAGTGCCGGGCTGGGGAGTGAGACCCAGTACTTC
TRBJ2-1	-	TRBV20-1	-	CSAKRRNEQFF	TGCAGTGCTAAGCGGCGGAATGAGCAGTTCTTC
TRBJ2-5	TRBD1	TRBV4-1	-	CASSLGQGQETQYF	TGCGCCAGCAGTCTCGGACAGGGACAAGAGACCCAGTACTTC
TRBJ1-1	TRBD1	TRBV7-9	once	CASSLAWTGGPMNTEAFF	TGTGCCAGCAGCTTAGCGTGGACAGGGGGACCCATGAACACTGAAGCTTTCTTT
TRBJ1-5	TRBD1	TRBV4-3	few	CASSQDRQGNQPQHF	TGCGCCAGCAGCCAAGATCGACAGGGAAATCAGCCCCAGCATTTT
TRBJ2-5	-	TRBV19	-	CASSSQGETQYF	TGTGCCAGTAGCTCCCAGGGAGAGACCCAGTACTTC
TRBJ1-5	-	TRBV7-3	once	CASSLHWAVANQPQHF	TGTGCCAGCAGCTTACATTGGGCCGTTGCCAATCAGCCCCAGCATTTT
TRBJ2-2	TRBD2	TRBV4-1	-	CASSQSGGANTGELFF	TGCGCCAGCAGCCAAAGCGGGGGCGCGAACACCGGGGAGCTGTTTTTT
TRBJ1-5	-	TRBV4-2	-	CASSQSSNQPQHF	TGTGCCAGCAGCCAGAGTAGCAATCAGCCCCAGCATTTT
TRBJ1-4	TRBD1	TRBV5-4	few	CASSSGTGGEKLFF	TGTGCCAGCAGCTCCGGGACAGGGGGGGAAAAACTGTTTTTT
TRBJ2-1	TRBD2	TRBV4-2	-	CASSPRLAADNEQFF	TGTGCCAGCAGCCCTCGACTAGCGGCTGACAATGAGCAGTTCTTC
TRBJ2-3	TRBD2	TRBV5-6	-	CASSLVAGGRTDTQYF	TGTGCCAGCAGCTTGGTGGCGGGAGGGCGCACAGATACGCAGTATTTT
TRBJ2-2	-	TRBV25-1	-	CASSKGLYTGELFF	TGTGCCAGCAGTAAGGGGTTGTACACCGGGGAGCTGTTTTTT
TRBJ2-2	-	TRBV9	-	CASSVGLDTGELFF	TGTGCCAGCAGCGTAGGCCTAGACACCGGGGAGCTGTTTTTT
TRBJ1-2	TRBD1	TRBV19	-	CASSLDRDYGYTF	TGTGCCAGTAGTCTCGACAGGGATTATGGCTACACCTTC
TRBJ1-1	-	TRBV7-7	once	CASSLYVNTEAFF	TGTGCCAGCAGCTTATATGTGAACACTGAAGCTTTCTTT
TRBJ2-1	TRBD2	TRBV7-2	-	CASSLAASGGSPFYNEQFF	TGTGCCAGCAGCTTAGCGGCGAGCGGGGGTTCCCCCTTTTACAATGAGCAGTTCTTC
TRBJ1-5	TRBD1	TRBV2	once	CASGTGGQPQHF	TGTGCCAGTGGGACAGGGGGTCAGCCCCAGCATTTT
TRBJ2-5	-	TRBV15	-	CATSSGISTQRETQYF	TGTGCCACCAGCAGCGGGATATCTACCCAAAGGGAGACCCAGTACTTC
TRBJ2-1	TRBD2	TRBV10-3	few	CASGSGSSYNEQFF	TGTGCCTCGGGGAGCGGGAGCTCCTACAATGAGCAGTTCTTC
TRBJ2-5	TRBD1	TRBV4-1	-	CASSQRTGQETQYF	TGCGCCAGCAGCCAGCGGACAGGGCAAGAGACCCAGTACTTC
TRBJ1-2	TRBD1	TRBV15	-	CATSRVPTGLYGYTF	TGTGCCACCAGCAGAGTTCCGACAGGGCTCTATGGCTACACCTTC
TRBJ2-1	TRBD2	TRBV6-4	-	CASSWGGNNEQFF	TGTGCCAGCAGTTGGGGGGGTAACAATGAGCAGTTCTTC
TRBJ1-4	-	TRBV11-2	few	CASSHWTARSEKLFF	TGTGCCAGCAGCCATTGGACAGCCCGAAGTGAAAAACTGTTTTTT
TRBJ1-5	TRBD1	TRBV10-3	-	CAISEGQGYYQPQHF	TGTGCCATCAGTGAGGGACAGGGCTATTATCAGCCCCAGCATTTT
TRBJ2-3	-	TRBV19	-	CASMEVRTDTQYF	TGTGCCAGTATGGAGGTACGCACAGATACGCAGTATTTT
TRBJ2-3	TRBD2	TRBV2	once	CASSEGREYPRDTQYF	TGTGCCAGCAGTGAGGGGCGGGAGTACCCGCGGGATACGCAGTATTTT
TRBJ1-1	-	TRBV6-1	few	CASHKTGNTEAFF	TGTGCCAGCCATAAGACAGGGAACACTGAAGCTTTCTTT
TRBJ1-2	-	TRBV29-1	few	CRVEMGEGYGYTF	TGCAGAGTTGAAATGGGGGAGGGCTATGGCTACACCTTC
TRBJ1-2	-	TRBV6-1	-	CASSPQGHRYGYTF	TGTGCCAGCAGTCCCCAAGGACATCGCTATGGCTACACCTTC
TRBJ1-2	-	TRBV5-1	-	CASSLGTANYGYTF	TGCGCCAGCAGCTTGGGGACAGCGAACTATGGCTACACCTTC
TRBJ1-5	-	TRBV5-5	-	CASSLAVGGDHQPQHF	TGTGCCAGCAGCTTGGCCGTTGGAGGGGATCATCAGCCCCAGCATTTT
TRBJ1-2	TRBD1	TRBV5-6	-	CASSLLIQGYYGYTF	TGTGCCAGCAGCTTGTTAATACAGGGGTACTATGGCTACACCTTC